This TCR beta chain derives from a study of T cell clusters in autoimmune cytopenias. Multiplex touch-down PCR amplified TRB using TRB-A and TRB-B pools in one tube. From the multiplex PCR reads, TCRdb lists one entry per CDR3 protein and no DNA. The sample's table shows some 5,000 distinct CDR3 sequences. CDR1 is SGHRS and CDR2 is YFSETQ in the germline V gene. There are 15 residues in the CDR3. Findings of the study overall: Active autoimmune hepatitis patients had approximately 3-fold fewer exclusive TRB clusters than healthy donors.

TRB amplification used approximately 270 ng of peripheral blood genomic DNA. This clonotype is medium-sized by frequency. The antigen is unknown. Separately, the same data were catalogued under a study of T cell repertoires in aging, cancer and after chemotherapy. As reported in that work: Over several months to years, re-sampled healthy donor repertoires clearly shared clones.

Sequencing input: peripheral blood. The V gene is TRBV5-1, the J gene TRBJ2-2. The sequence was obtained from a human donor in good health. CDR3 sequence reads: CASSSNGLDTGELFF.